The rows below give T cell receptor beta chains drawn from one sample of a study of blood T cell repertoires in COVID-19. The protocol was immunoSEQ multiplex PCR, while the TCRdb copy is restricted to in-frame clones and leaves out a portion. This sample has 180,000 or so clones; over 75% occur once, and the top ten carry approximately 10%. Sample: PBMCs or T cells enriched from blood (not recorded which). These receptor sequences come from a man in his fifties or sixties who had recovered from COVID-19. Both conserved end residues are part of each CDR3. Each record gives: D gene, J gene, V gene, clone size, CDR3 protein, CDR3 DNA. A D gene is named only where the DNA matches it firmly. Expanded clones get a size class; other rows say once, few or many, or leave the size out.

. TRBJ1-3 TRBV28 . CASSWGQGTGNTIYF TGTGCCAGCAGTTGGGGTCAGGGCACTGGAAACACCATATATTTT
TRBD1 TRBJ1-1 TRBV18 . CASSQKTGTNTEAFF TGTGCCAGCTCACAAAAGACAGGGACGAACACTGAAGCTTTCTTT
. TRBJ1-4 TRBV5-1 . CASSQWTATNEKLFF TGCGCCAGCAGCCAATGGACAGCAACTAATGAAAAACTGTTTTTT
. TRBJ2-7 TRBV5-1 . CASSLLGHTYEQYF TGCGCCAGCAGCTTGCTGGGCCACACCTACGAGCAGTACTTC
. TRBJ1-5 TRBV4-1 . CASSPSGDRNQPQHF TGCGCCAGCAGCCCGTCTGGAGATCGCAATCAGCCCCAGCATTTT
. TRBJ2-3 TRBV19 . CASSISKTDTQYF TGTGCCAGTAGTATTAGTAAGACAGATACGCAGTATTTT
. TRBJ1-5 TRBV4-2 . CASSPGGNSPSRNQPQHF TGTGCCAGCAGCCCGGGGGGCAACAGTCCCTCTCGCAATCAGCCCCAGCATTTT
. TRBJ2-7 TRBV5-5 . CASSLGGPGEQYF TGTGCCAGCAGCTTGGGGGGGCCGGGGGAGCAGTACTTC
TRBD1 TRBJ2-2 TRBV28 . CASRYRDSYTGELFF TGTGCCAGCAGGTACCGGGACAGTTACACCGGGGAGCTGTTTTTT
TRBD1 TRBJ1-1 TRBV28 few CASSPDRGGKNTEAFF TGTGCCAGCAGTCCAGACAGGGGAGGAAAGAACACTGAAGCTTTCTTT
. TRBJ2-2 TRBV5-1 . CASSLAWQATNTGELFF TGCGCCAGCAGCTTGGCCTGGCAGGCGACGAACACCGGGGAGCTGTTTTTT
. TRBJ1-2 TRBV30 . CAWSPRGGGNYGYTF TGTGCCTGGAGCCCACGCGGGGGCGGTAACTATGGCTACACCTTC
. TRBJ2-1 TRBV9 . CASSLAGGYNEQFF TGTGCCAGCAGCCTGGCGGGTGGCTACAATGAGCAGTTCTTC
. TRBJ1-5 TRBV6-5 . CASSTADNQPQHF TGTGCCAGCAGTACAGCGGACAATCAGCCCCAGCATTTT
TRBD2 TRBJ2-5 TRBV28 . CASSLLSSGIKETQYF TGTGCCAGCAGTTTACTATCTAGCGGGATAAAAGAGACCCAGTACTTC
TRBD2 TRBJ2-1 TRBV7-9 . CASSLLAGIYNEQFF TGTGCCAGCAGCTTACTAGCGGGGATTTACAATGAGCAGTTCTTC
. TRBJ1-6 TRBV15 . CATSTGRGGSPLHF TGTGCCACCAGCACGGGCAGGGGTGGTTCACCCCTCCACTTT
. TRBJ2-1 TRBV11-2 . CASSQSSYNEQFF TGTGCCAGCAGCCAGTCCTCCTACAATGAGCAGTTCTTC
. TRBJ1-4 TRBV9 . CASSLGLEGGEKLFF TGTGCCAGCAGCCTAGGACTGGAGGGTGGTGAAAAACTGTTTTTT
TRBD2 TRBJ2-7 TRBV6-5 few CASSTLAGGPGEQYF TGTGCCAGCAGTACGCTAGCGGGGGGGCCAGGTGAGCAGTACTTC
. TRBJ1-2 TRBV5-4 . CASSLAGVRSTYYGYTF TGTGCCAGCAGCTTGGCCGGGGTCAGGTCAACTTACTATGGCTACACCTTC
. TRBJ2-7 TRBV27 . CASSLSGGDKSYEQYF TGTGCCAGCAGTTTATCCGGAGGTGACAAATCCTACGAGCAGTACTTC
TRBD1 TRBJ1-5 TRBV24-1 . CATSDSRQGAMYQPQHF TGTGCCACCAGTGATTCTCGACAGGGAGCGATGTATCAGCCCCAGCATTTT
. TRBJ1-6 TRBV2 . CATQRGGIGSPLHF TGTGCCACACAACGGGGGGGGATAGGTTCACCCCTCCACTTT
TRBD1 TRBJ2-7 TRBV29-1 . CSVVHGTGAYEQYF TGCAGCGTTGTACACGGGACAGGCGCCTACGAGCAGTACTTC
. TRBJ2-3 TRBV7-6 . CASSLGLEDTQYF TGTGCCAGCAGCTTAGGACTGGAGGATACGCAGTATTTT
TRBD1 TRBJ1-6 TRBV6-5 . CASSRTGYNSPLHF TGTGCCAGCAGTCGGACAGGCTATAATTCACCCCTCCACTTT
. TRBJ2-1 TRBV11-2 . CASSLEAGGRGSYNEQFF TGTGCCAGCAGCTTAGAAGCCGGGGGGCGAGGCTCCTACAATGAGCAGTTCTTC